This T cell receptor (beta chain) is drawn from a study of Ad26.COV2.S vaccination and SARS-CoV-2 variants. Sample treatment: some 19 received Ad26.COV2.S at low or high dose, single or two shots; about 5 received placebo; per-sample allocation not given. All samples were drawn on day 63, counting from the first vaccine or placebo injection. Sequenced by immunoSEQ multiplex PCR; TCRdb stores in-frame clones only, minus some. The sample includes around 400,000 clones, approximately 92% of them seen just once. The CDR3 loop spans 12 amino acids. Germline CDR1 KGHSH, CDR2 LQKENI. V shed 6 bases and J 8 bases; nucleotides not matched to a gene: 6.

Material: peripheral blood, obtained in a trial of Ad26.COV2.S vaccine versus placebo. This clonotype was obtained from a person aged 18-65 years who received the Ad26.COV2.S COVID-19 vaccine or a placebo. The gene calls are TRBV18 and TRBJ1-2; TRBD1 matches 7 bases. CDR3 residues: CASSPDREGYTF. The CDR3 nucleotides are TGTGCCAGCTCCCCTGACAGGGAAGGCTACACCTTC.